This T cell receptor (beta chain) was obtained from a study of beta chain features in type 1 diabetes (dated by TCRdb to 2016 to 2018). As for the study more broadly: Mean age, gender distribution, total cell number and subset yield were not different between patients and healthy donors. The study compared TCRB repertoires of sorted circulating CD4+ T cell subsets between recently diagnosed type 1 diabetes patients and matched healthy donors. A total of 85 million to 140 million sorted cells were examined across all samples, and a strong correlation was observed between cell number per subset and RNA yield. Whereas all 30 or so donors provided naive and central memory subsets, regulatory and stem cell-like memory subsets were isolated from just 8 patients and roughly eight healthy donors.

Each donor gave one peripheral blood draw, approximately 110 mL on average, collected into heparinised tubes. Naive, central memory, regulatory and stem cell-like memory CD4+ T cells were sorted on a BD FACSAria II using a panel including CD45RO, CCR7, CD25, CD127, CD95 and CD27. A purity above 95% was achieved for all sorted populations. PBMCs were isolated right away by Lymphoprep density gradient centrifugation and were stained directly, without culture. To minimize batch effects, samples were stained and sorted in pairs, one healthy donor with one patient per experiment. The germline V gene encodes CDR1 MDHEN and CDR2 SYDVKM. Trimming at the junction amounts to 8 bases on V and 0 bases on J, and the germline ends lie 14 bases apart. From its cysteine to its phenylalanine, the CDR3 spans 14 amino acids. The read is trimmed to its CDR3 DNA, 42 bases read in frame from base 1. The paper as a whole reports these results and caveats: Type 1 diabetes patients showed a moderate but significant shortening of TCRB CDR3 length in all four CD4+ subsets. The naive, central memory and regulatory TCRB repertoires appeared to resemble one another more closely among patients than among healthy donors. Shorter templates might have been favored by PCR, but patient and control samples were amplified and corrected together, so both groups would have been affected equally by any skew. Because cDNA rather than genomic DNA was sequenced, highly expressing activated cells could have been over-represented, although no difference in activation and CD3 levels was found between groups. HLA sub-analyses involved small numbers of individuals, so any influence of HLA type on TCRB rearrangement remained unresolved. At VDJ recombination sites, patients with type 1 diabetes made fewer insertions and deleted more nucleotides, a pattern implying thymic rearrangement abnormalities.

The entire amount of isolated RNA was reverse transcribed using the High Capacity cDNA Reverse Transcription Kit, so the sequenced TCRB transcripts were expressed ones. Deep immunoSEQ sequencing was performed on naive, central memory and regulatory T cell samples, with an average of roughly 3.6 million total reads per sample. After sorted cells were lysed in RLT buffer, RNA was extracted with DNase-treated RNeasy Micro or Mini kits, with the choice depending on cell number. Each cell subset was processed separately to prevent cross-contamination, with patient and healthy donor samples processed together. Using the immunoSEQ multiplex PCR, TCRB sequences were amplified from cDNA into 87-bp fragments spanning the CDR3 region. The amplicons were sequenced using the Illumina HiSeq platform. On the study's bioinformatics: PCR bias was computationally corrected using synthetic template baselines, reads within Hamming distance 2 were collapsed, and singletons that could not be merged were discarded. Reads were aligned against IMGT so that V, D and J genes, CDR3 length and insertions or deletions at six rearrangement sites could be assigned. Within each subset, clonotype counts were normalized to the number of sorted cells before true diversity and Gini coefficients were calculated with the tcR R package. The overlap coefficient, calculated on TCRB nucleotide sequences, was used to measure repertoire sharing. Out-of-frame TCRB sequences from naive cells were analyzed as a proxy for the pre-selection repertoire. The table was pulled from immuneACCESS by TCRdb, which kept in-frame rearrangements only. Such tables lose some clones; where checked, under half of the loss comes from unresolved V genes, and the rest has no known cause. Clone size and V and J calls were adopted from that table, with D and trimming inferred from the DNA. The sample includes about 740,000 clones, with 10% to 15% observed a single time. The top ten hold 0.022% of the sample.

Regarding this clone: What antigen it recognizes has not been identified. No base quality values were provided; no much bigger clone lies one nucleotide off.

Sequencing used naive CD4+ T cells from blood. The meaning of the sample's cell subset or site label: true naive CD4+ T cells. The chain was built from TRBV28 and TRBJ2-7; the D segment could be TRBD2, given 5 matching bases. This clonotype originated in a man in his late teens or twenties with type 1 diabetes. Here is the DNA: TGTGCCAGCCAGAGGTCCGGAGGCTCCTACGAGCAGTACTTC. Its coded protein is CASQRSGGSYEQYF.